Listed here are 20 T cell receptor beta chains from one sample, sequenced in a study of T cell repertoires in cytomegalovirus infection. No antigen is known for these receptors. Each CDR3 protein is one row after TCRdb ran MiXCR on the reads. The sample holds hundreds of thousands of distinct CDR3 sequences, less than 40% seen once. The sample consisted of cultured CD8+ T cells from PBMCs, taken from culture after CMV antigen stimulation. The origin of the receptors is a human donor in good health (CMV status not recorded). Some clones in this sample may be carry-over from other donors' samples.

J is TRBJ2-7 and V is TRBV5-6; D gene unclear. V lost 0 bases, J lost 0 bases, and 16 bases lay in between. This CDR3 spans 17 amino acids. Germline-derived CDR1 and CDR2 are SGHDT and YYEEEE. The CDR3 is CASSLGPKRHSSYEQYV. The CDR3 nucleotides are TGTGCCAGCAGCTTGGGGCCTAAAAGGCACAGCTCCTACGAGCAGTACGTC.

In its sample, this clonotype was seen a few times. The chain combines TRBV19 with TRBJ2-1; possibly TRBD1 or TRBD2 for D (5 bases each). Between the trimmed V and J ends, which lost 3 bases and 4 bases, there was a span of 10 bases. The CDR3 runs 14 residues. From germline, CDR1 is LNHDA and CDR2 SQIVND (reference sequence). CDR3 sequence reads: CASSMGTGYNEQFF. The CDR3 DNA sequence: TGTGCCAGTAGTATGGGGACGGGATACAATGAGCAGTTCTTC. The full variable domain, rest sourced from reference TRBV19 and TRBJ2-1, is DGGITQSPKYLFRKEGQNVTLSCEQNLNHDAMYWYRQDPGQGLRLIYYSQIVNDFQKGDIAEGYSVSREKKESFPLTVTSAQKNPTAFYLCASSMGTGYNEQFFGPGTRLTVL.

This clonotype was detected ten times or more. The genes are TRBV2 and TRBJ2-1; TRBD1 aligns across 9 bases. CDR1 is SNHLY and CDR2 is FYNNEI in the germline V gene. This CDR3 contains 14 residues. Germline trimming cut 10 bases from V and 6 bases from J; bases unmatched to any gene: 10. CDR3 in DNA: TGTGCCACCCCGGGACAGGGTATTTTCAATGAGCAGTTCTTC. It encodes CATPGQGIFNEQFF. Filled out from reference TRBV2 and TRBJ2-1, the complete variable domain reads EPEVTQTPSHQVTQMGQEVILRCVPISNHLYFYWYRQILGQKVEFLVSFYNNEISEKSEIFDDQFSVERPDGSNFTLKIRSTKLEDSAMYFCATPGQGIFNEQFFGPGTRLTVL.

This chain uses TRBV10-3 with TRBJ2-7; D uncertain. The CDR3 sequence is 13 residues long. Per germline, CDR1 ENHRY and CDR2 SYGVKD. Deletions cut 7 bases from V and 2 bases from J, with 12 bases between. The CDR3 spells CAITSGRTYEQYF. The CDR3 nucleotides read TGTGCCATCACCTCGGGCCGCACCTACGAGCAGTACTTC.

This clonotype was counted a few times. This chain connects TRBV10-3 to TRBJ2-5, with TRBD2 matching over 16 bases. From germline, CDR1 is ENHRY and CDR2 SYGVKD. V was clipped by 0 bases and J by 10 bases; unmatched bases: 2. The CDR3 loop spans 15 amino acids. This CDR3 reads CAISESGLAGGDQYF. DNA for the CDR3: TGTGCCATCAGTGAGTCGGGACTAGCGGGGGGGGACCAGTACTTC.

This clonotype turned up a few times. The chain carries TRBV7-9 and TRBJ1-1; maybe TRBD1 (5 bases). CDR1 SEHNR and CDR2 FQNEAQ come from the germline V gene (reference sequence). CDR3 length: 12 residues. V dropped 5 bases and J dropped 8 bases, with 12 bases sitting between them. The CDR3 DNA reads as TGTGCCAGCAGCCATCTGGGGGGAGAAGCTTTCTTT. It is translated as CASSHLGGEAFF.

V gene TRBV6-1 combines with J gene TRBJ2-1; 11 nucleotides match TRBD2. J lost 4 bases, V lost 5 bases, and 7 bases had no gene match. The CDR3 totals 16 residues. CDR1 and CDR2 (germline): MNHNS, SASEGT. CDR3: CASSLNPSGGYNEQFF. In DNA, the CDR3 is TGTGCCAGCAGTCTTAATCCTAGCGGGGGGTACAATGAGCAGTTCTTC.

The chain combines TRBV6-1 with TRBJ1-5; D gene uncertain. CDR3 length equals 14 residues. Germline CDR1 reads MNHNS; CDR2 reads SASEGT. V was pared by 1 base and J by 5 bases, with 9 bases between. CDR3 bases: TGTGCCAGCAGTGAAGATCTCGGAGATCAGCCCCAGCATTTT. This codes for CASSEDLGDQPQHF.

This clonotype has at least ten counts. The rearrangement uses TRBV7-2 and TRBJ1-2, with D possibly being TRBD1 (6 bases). This CDR3 comprises 15 residues. V lost 5 bases and J lost 4, with 17 bases in between. CDR1 and CDR2 from the germline V gene are SGHTA and FQGNSA. CDR3 DNA sequence: TGTGCCAGCAGCCCCGAGGGGGTACGGGGCTATGGCTACACCTTC. It encodes CASSPEGVRGYGYTF.

V is TRBV9 and J is TRBJ1-2, with D perhaps TRBD1 (5 bases). The CDR3 runs 14 residues. Trimming shortened V by 5 bases and J by 5 bases, and 16 bases separated the two germline ends. Germline loops: CDR1 SGDLS, CDR2 YYNGEE. This CDR3 is CASREKGTDYGYTF. In nucleotides, the CDR3 is TGTGCCAGCAGAGAAAAAGGGACGGATTATGGCTACACCTTC.

This rearrangement joins TRBV10-2 to TRBJ1-2, with D possibly being TRBD1 (5 bases). V was clipped by 3 bases and J by 1 base, with 6 bases between them. CDR1 WSHSY and CDR2 SAAADI come from the germline V gene. This CDR3 spans 13 amino acids. The CDR3 nucleotides are TGCGCCAGCAGTGATCAGGGTAACTATGGCTACACCTTC. This gives the protein CASSDQGNYGYTF.

The chain employs TRBV23-1 and TRBJ2-7; TRBD1 agrees at 8 bases. TRBV23-1 has ORF status, its function being uncertain. The CDR3 sequence is 15 residues long. V lost 2 bases, J lost 2 bases, and 5 bases stayed unmatched. This CDR3 is CASSQVRTGTYEQYV. DNA of the CDR3: TGCGCCAGCAGTCAAGTAAGGACAGGGACCTACGAGCAGTACGTC.

V gene TRBV4-1 combines with J gene TRBJ2-1; D gene uncertain. The V end was cut by 1 base, the J end by 3 bases, with 10 bases between. CDR3 size: 15 residues. Germline V lookup: CDR1 MGHRA, CDR2 YSYEKL. The CDR3 loop reads CASSQVWALYNEQFF. As DNA, the CDR3 is TGCGCCAGCAGCCAAGTCTGGGCACTCTACAATGAGCAGTTCTTC.

This clonotype was picked up a small number of times. The J gene is TRBJ1-6, the V gene TRBV12-3 or TRBV12-4; tentative D call: TRBD1 (5 bases). The CDR3 contains 19 residues. V dropped 3 bases and J dropped 0 bases, with 18 bases sitting between them. The CDR3 nucleotides are TGTGCCAGCAGTTTCCAGACCTCTCACAGGAGCTCCTATAATTCACCCCTCCACTTT. It codes for CASSFQTSHRSSYNSPLHF.

The J gene is TRBJ2-2, the V gene TRBV12-3 or TRBV12-4, with TRBD1 identical over 7 bases. The CDR3 loop spans 16 amino acids. V was clipped by 7 bases and J by 0 bases; unmatched bases: 8. CDR3 in amino acids: CASTTGDIANTGELFF. The CDR3 nucleotides are TGTGCCAGCACCACAGGGGATATCGCGAACACCGGGGAGCTGTTTTTT.

This clonotype was counted only a few times. The genes are TRBV6-1 and TRBJ2-7; D remains unclear. The CDR3 is 15 residues long. Deletions cut 6 bases from V and 4 bases from J, with 19 bases between. From germline, CDR1 is MNHNS and CDR2 SASEGT. The CDR3 spells CASRWSEDLGYEQYV. CDR3 DNA: TGTGCCAGCAGGTGGAGCGAAGACTTGGGGTACGAGCAGTACGTC.

This clonotype was seen a few times. The chain links TRBV27 to TRBJ2-3; unclear D gene. The CDR3 totals 18 residues. CDR1 is MNHEY and CDR2 is SMNVEV in the germline V gene (reference sequence). V lost 4 bases to trimming and J lost 1 base, with 21 bases between them. The CDR3 nucleotides read TGTGCCAGCAGTTCTAACCCATTCGGGTCGGGCCGCACAGATACGCAGTATTTT. This gives the protein CASSSNPFGSGRTDTQYF.

About this clonotype: A much larger clone is a single base away; this may be a read error. The chain has TRBV7-4 and TRBJ1-1; maybe TRBD1 (6 bases). With 9 bases removed from V and 5 bases from J, the gap between germline ends came to 16 bases. Germline V CDR1 and CDR2: SGHVT, SQSDAQ. The CDR3 runs 13 residues. As DNA, the CDR3 is TGTGCCAGTAGCGTTACAGGGAGAACTGAAGCTTTCTTT. This encodes CASSVTGRTEAFF.

This clonotype was seen many times. The chain uses TRBV7-2 and TRBJ1-4, with 9 bases identical to TRBD1. V gave up 5 bases and J gave up 6 bases; unmatched junction bases: 7. Germline CDR1 reads SGHTA; CDR2 reads FQGNSA. The CDR3 contains 15 residues. DNA of the CDR3: TGTGCCAGCAGCCCCCGGGACAGGGTCGATGAAAAACTGTTTTTT. Its translation: CASSPRDRVDEKLFF.

This clonotype was recorded a few times. The chain is built from TRBV4-1 and TRBJ2-7; no clear D gene. Germline values: CDR1 MGHRA, CDR2 YSYEKL. CDR3 length equals 14 residues. Trimming took 1 base from V and 2 from J, leaving 9 bases between them. The CDR3 reads CASSQGGITYEQYF. The CDR3 coding sequence is TGCGCCAGCAGCCAAGGTGGGATAACCTACGAGCAGTACTTC.